These T cell receptor beta chains were read from a single sample in a study of human T cells and chemical hapten exposure. TCRdb passed the RACE reads through MiXCR, listing each CDR3 protein once. The table lists fewer than 65,000 distinct CDR3 sequences, 9.4% of them singletons. This specimen was whole blood, taken in connection with sensitization to the hapten diphenylcyclopropenone (DPC). Every receptor here comes from a woman aged 40 to 50 with alopecia areata. Some clones in this sample may be carry-over from other donors' samples. Each CDR3 is given without its conserved first and last residue.

v_call	j_call	cdr3_aa
TRBV28	TRBJ1-2	ASSPTGPYGYT
TRBV4-3	TRBJ2-7	ASSQAQTGGAYEQY
TRBV20-1	TRBJ2-6	SALSGANVLT
TRBV6-2/TRBV6-3	TRBJ2-2	ASSYSGQGGAGELF
TRBV30	TRBJ2-7	AWSPSGTLYEQY
TRBV30	TRBJ2-1	AWRTPLGPEQF
TRBV30	TRBJ2-5	AWSVGGSSETQY
TRBV28	TRBJ2-3	ASSPSSRPTDTQY
TRBV10-3	TRBJ2-7	AISQDNQVYEQY
TRBV6-5	TRBJ2-6	ASSRPGQGYDGANVLT
TRBV27	TRBJ2-7	ASSFRVPDSSAYEQY
TRBV6-2/TRBV6-3	TRBJ1-1	ASSHDTYTEAF
TRBV28	TRBJ2-4	ASRPGIGTAKNIQY
TRBV24-1	TRBJ2-6	ATSEAGYSGANVLT
TRBV24-1	TRBJ2-3	ATSDPPGVGDTQY
TRBV7-9	TRBJ2-5	ASSSGIETQY
TRBV20-1	TRBJ2-7	SALGIESSYEQY
TRBV7-9	TRBJ2-5	ASSLPYGGIETQY
TRBV20-1	TRBJ1-4	SAILNQNEKLF
TRBV5-1	TRBJ2-5	ASSPGSLEEETQY
TRBV28	TRBJ1-1	ASRRMNTEAF
TRBV28	TRBJ1-6	ASNDSGSIKVLH
TRBV11-2	TRBJ1-4	ASSFAGTGRNEKLF
TRBV5-4	TRBJ2-1	ASSLMTSGGYNEQF
TRBV11-2	TRBJ2-5	ASLAQGSETQY
TRBV2	TRBJ2-5	ASRGLARETQY
TRBV12-3/TRBV12-4	TRBJ2-7	ASSRTSGGNEQY
TRBV18	TRBJ2-7	ASSVISGVPNEQY
TRBV5-6	TRBJ2-1	ASSRWTSGGLRSYNEQF
TRBV7-2	TRBJ2-1	ASSRAGGPDEQF
TRBV3-1	TRBJ2-7	ASSQGWGSEQC
TRBV13	TRBJ2-3	ASSLKGYTQY
TRBV27	TRBJ2-1	ASTTSRGEIYNEQF
TRBV7-2	TRBJ2-1	ASSITGTEDNEQF
TRBV12-3/TRBV12-4	TRBJ2-5	ASSRQGSETQY
TRBV5-5	TRBJ2-2	ASSLRKPTNTGELF
TRBV4-2	TRBJ2-2	ASSHEQSTGELF
TRBV29-1	TRBJ2-1	SVEPSSSYNEQF
TRBV7-3	TRBJ1-1	ASSLIGTGATEAF
TRBV19	TRBJ2-7	ASSSGTGLEQY
TRBV30	TRBJ1-1	AWMEQRVSTEAF
TRBV6-5	TRBJ2-3	ASSYRHSTDTQY
TRBV23-1	TRBJ2-1	ASSVTVRRGRVARLHNEQF
TRBV5-4	TRBJ2-3	ASSLESWTDTQY
TRBV28	TRBJ2-7	ASRQAPYEQY
TRBV6-2/TRBV6-3	TRBJ2-1	ASSLRLAGGPNNEQF
TRBV7-3	TRBJ2-3	ASSSERGTYTDTQY
TRBV20-1	TRBJ2-7	SASSGGYEQY
TRBV19	TRBJ1-5	ASSVSGGTVQPQH
TRBV10-1	TRBJ2-1	ASRARERGVYNEQF
TRBV25-1	TRBJ1-5	ASSPSEGLKKDSNQPQH
TRBV7-2	TRBJ1-3	ASSFNRDGNTIY
TRBV19	TRBJ2-7	ASNEGAGAEQY